This TCR beta chain was sequenced for a study of read filtering for tumor transcriptome and immune sequencing. A note on this clonotype: A much larger clone lies a single base off, so this may be a read error.

The library was built from roughly 400 ng RNA with molecular barcoded adaptors for alpha/delta and beta/gamma chains. Using its own MiXCR run on the reads, TCRdb lists one record per CDR3 protein. The data contain around 140,000 distinct CDR3 sequences, roughly 13% of them singletons. Germline V gene sequence: CDR1 KGHDR, CDR2 SFDVKD. This CDR3 is 16 amino acids long. The sequence came from a donor aged 40 or older with multiple myeloma. V and J are TRBV24-1 and TRBJ2-3, with 8 bases lining up with TRBD1. Material for sequencing was a population of CD138-negative cells sorted from bone marrow. The CDR3 loop reads CATSDPTGAGTDAQYF. In nucleotides, the CDR3 is TGTGCCACCAGTGACCCGACAGGGGCGGGCACAGATGCGCAGTATTTT.